Included here is one TCR beta chain sequence, with context. The CDR3 covers 14 residues. Germline CDR1 reads MNHEY; CDR2 reads SVGEGT. V shed 6 bases and J 6 bases; nucleotides not matched to a gene: 11. The data are from a study of blood T cell repertoires in COVID-19. On the study more broadly: Sites across the United States, Italy and Spain contributed samples from acute and convalescent COVID-19. Nucleic acid was either cDNA or gDNA, and it came from T cells, B-cell-depleted T cells, or PBMCs.

Here immunoSEQ multiplex PCR was the method, and the copy in TCRdb shows in-frame clones only, minus some. Counted here are roughly 300,000 clones, just under 90% occurring once; the ten biggest clones make up 1.5% to 2%. This TCR came from a woman in her twenties or thirties with COVID-19, enrolled during active disease. The rearrangement links TRBV6-2 or TRBV6-3 to TRBJ2-7, with 7 bases fitting TRBD2. The sample was peripheral blood. The CDR3 region is CASSTRTRYFEQYF. The CDR3 region has the DNA TGTGCCAGCAGCACCCGGACTAGGTACTTCGAGCAGTACTTC.